This T cell receptor beta chain was identified during a study of cytotoxic CD8 clonotypes in ibrutinib-treated CLL. In the study overall: Response specimens were obtained following a median treatment duration of approximately 12 months, with a range of 6 to 36. Study-wide results and limits: Public clonotypes (which were uncommon) either contracted or remained stable on treatment.

CDR3 length equals 15 residues. V was cut by 0 bases and J by 8 bases, with 15 bases left in between. Germline CDR1 is SGHKS and CDR2 is YYEKEE (reference sequence). Target depth was 1 in 200,000 to 1 in 1 million T cells, about 10x per clonotype. TCRdb keeps only in-frame clones here, not all; method: immunoSEQ multiplex PCR. Of 68,000 or so clones listed, around two thirds are singletons. Comments on this clone: Antigen specificity is unknown.

Source: PBMCs, taken after 12 months of ibrutinib treatment. The source of this sequence is a human donor with chronic lymphocytic leukemia. The chain recombines TRBV5-5 with TRBJ1-5, with D tentatively TRBD1 (6 bases). The CDR3: CASSLVWGPAKPQHF. CDR3 DNA sequence: TGTGCCAGCAGCTTGGTCTGGGGGCCTGCAAAGCCCCAGCATTTT.